Below, 10 T cell receptor beta chains from the same sample are listed, as sequenced in a study of cytomegalovirus exposure and HLA in healthy donors (dated by TCRdb to 2017 to 2019). Libraries were constructed by the immunoSEQ multiplex PCR assay. For the multiplex PCR, a mixture combining 60 forward primers for TCR Vbeta segments and 13 reverse primers for TCR Jbeta segments was used. The table comes from immuneACCESS by way of TCRdb, which keeps in-frame sequences with V and J called. Part of the clones is missing from these tables; in studies checked, under half for an unresolved V gene and the rest for unknown reasons. This sample lists 170,000 or so clones; 78% were detected once. Of the sample, around 14% falls within the top ten clones. The source material was PBMCs. Source of these receptors: a woman between 50 and 59 years old in good health and CMV-seropositive.

The chain recombines TRBV2 with TRBJ1-2, with a tentative D call TRBD1 (5 bases). Deletions cut 3 bases from V and 3 bases from J, with 11 bases between. This CDR3 region has 14 residues. The germline V gene encodes CDR1 SNHLY and CDR2 FYNNEI. The CDR3, as DNA: TGTGCCAGCAGTGAGGGCAGGGCTGACTATGGCTACACCTTC. Translating it yields CASSEGRADYGYTF.

The V gene is TRBV11-1, the J gene TRBJ1-6; D is perhaps TRBD1 (6 bases). The CDR3 sequence is 14 residues long. Germline lookup yields CDR1 SGHAT and CDR2 FQDESV (reference sequence). V lost 5 bases and J 7 bases, leaving 12 bases between the germline ends. CDR3 amino acids: CASSVTGGNSPLHF. The CDR3 region has the DNA TGTGCCAGCAGCGTGACAGGTGGCAATTCACCCCTCCACTTT.

Here the CDR3 reads CASSQNPRGGVKDSPLHF. The CDR3, as DNA: TGCGCCAGCAGCCAAAATCCTCGTGGCGGCGTAAAGGATTCACCCCTCCACTTT. The chain recombines TRBV4-1 with TRBJ1-6, with D hard to call. The CDR3 is 18 amino acids. V gave up 2 bases and J gave up 8 bases, with 22 bases separating them. Looked up from germline, CDR1 is MGHRA and CDR2 is YSYEKL.

The CDR3 DNA reads as TGTGCCAGTAGTCCACCGGGTCTTAATCAGCCCCAGCATTTT. This translates into CASSPPGLNQPQHF. The rearrangement joins TRBV19 to TRBJ1-5; D gene uncertain. CDR1 is LNHDA, CDR2 SQIVND, per germline (reference sequence). The CDR3 has 14 residues. Between the trimmed V and J ends, which lost 5 bases and 4 bases, there was a span of 12 bases.

The rearrangement joins TRBV2 to TRBJ2-5; 9 bases are shared with TRBD2. Per germline, CDR1 SNHLY and CDR2 FYNNEI. The CDR3 is made up of 14 amino acids. After removal of 7 bases from V and 5 bases from J, the junction contained 8 bases not matched to a gene. In DNA form, the CDR3 reads TGTGCCAGCACGGGCGGGGGGGCACGGGAGACCCAGTACTTC. As protein: CASTGGGARETQYF.

This clone turned up a few times. The junction departs from germline at one end; a sequencing error may be responsible. This chain uses TRBV7-7 with TRBJ2-1, with 8 bases identical to TRBD1. The CDR3 is 16 residues long. The V gene's germline CDR1 is SSHAT and CDR2 FNYEAQ (reference sequence). The CDR3 DNA reads TGTGCTAGCAGCTCTAGGGGACAGGCTCCATACAATGAGCAGTTCTTC. Translated, it gives CASSSRGQAPYNEQFF.

The chain recombines TRBV19 with TRBJ1-2; 9 nucleotides align to TRBD1. The germline CDR1 and CDR2 sequences are LNHDA and SQIVND (reference sequence). The CDR3 totals 16 residues. With 5 bases clipped from V and 7 bases from J, the junction kept 14 bases outside the gene matches. This CDR3 is CASSPQGAQILAGYTF. CDR3 nucleotide sequence: TGTGCCAGTAGTCCACAGGGGGCGCAAATTCTCGCTGGCTACACCTTC.

The J gene is TRBJ1-5, the V gene TRBV29-1; no definite D call. This CDR3 is 14 amino acids long. Trimming stripped 6 bases from V and 2 bases from J, with 14 bases between. The germline V gene has CDR1 SQVTM and CDR2 ANQGSEA. The chain's CDR3 is CSVSHGNGNQPQHF. CDR3 DNA: TGCAGCGTGTCACATGGCAATGGCAATCAGCCCCAGCATTTT.

The CDR3 is CASSSARDRFNYGYTF. CDR3 DNA sequence: TGTGCCAGCAGCTCGGCCCGGGACAGGTTTAACTATGGCTACACCTTC. The V gene is TRBV5-4, the J gene TRBJ1-2; 8 bases match TRBD1. The length of the CDR3 is 16 residues. V dropped 3 bases and J dropped 1; count of bases not matched to a gene: 8. Per germline, CDR1 SGHNT and CDR2 YYREEE (reference sequence).

The chain joins TRBV6-1 to TRBJ2-1; D is perhaps TRBD2 (6 bases). Trimming cost V 3 bases and J 4 bases, with 16 bases left between them. This CDR3 spans 16 amino acids. Germline CDR1 reads MNHNS; CDR2 reads SASEGT. CDR3 protein: CASSEYLRGLYNEQFF. The CDR3, as DNA: TGTGCCAGCAGTGAGTATTTGCGGGGATTATACAATGAGCAGTTCTTC.